This T cell receptor (beta chain) was observed in a study of cytomegalovirus exposure and HLA in healthy donors (dated by TCRdb to 2016 to 2017). General notes on the study: In an earlier analysis of fewer than 750 of the donors, around 290 Gb of sequence data and 90 million to 120 million unique TCR beta sequences from 150 million to 200 million T cells were reported. Roughly 300 gigabases of sequencing data and around 80 million unique TCR sequences made up an early release that covered several hundred HLA-typed donors. The genetic ancestry cluster associated with self-reported Caucasian donors included 81% of the roughly 400 genotyped donors. The aim of the study was to test whether cataloging public T cell receptors could identify signatures of past pathogen exposure. Using immunosequencing, the study profiled T cell repertoires from approximately 700 subjects and related those repertoires to cytomegalovirus serostatus. A separate validation cohort of about 110 different subjects was used in addition to the approximately 670-subject first cohort. To predict cytomegalovirus infection status, the study combined high-throughput TCR immunosequencing, statistical association of individual TCRs with disease status, and machine learning. A later analysis re-examined previously published TCR beta repertoires from 600 to 700 donors and added high-resolution HLA genotyping to investigate patterns of TCR occurrence. Rather than drawing on any new phenotypic data, the later analysis identified candidate immune exposures from TCR beta sequences and the way those sequences occurred across donors. To decide whether each TCR beta V gene segment behaved as functional or pseudogenic, an earlier analysis of approximately 590 of the donors relied on high-throughput TCR beta sequencing. Donor age, sex, ethnicity and CMV serostatus were compiled alongside the repertoire data. In a later genetic analysis, genome-wide SNP genotypes for about 65% of the 666 donors were used, and that subset was treated as a discovery cohort. All discovery cohort repertoires had been generated using a single sequencing platform. HLA typing covered class I and class II loci at four-digit resolution. The number of donors typed differed by locus, with roughly 629-640 for A, B, C, DRB1 and DQB1, roughly 550 for DQA1, 606 for DPA1, and 472 for DPB1. Five DR-DQ haplotypes were treated as single units for association and clustering because of strong linkage in the cohort. On average, roughly 240,000 unique TCR beta nucleotide sequences were sequenced per donor among more than 350 genotyped donors of the cohort, with around 19% of those sequences being non-productive. Points the paper makes about the study in general: In the study, approximately 160 TCR beta chains were listed as associated with cytomegalovirus. In a later genetic analysis, fewer N-insertions in productive TCRs were reported among donors in an Asian-associated ancestry cluster than the approximately 710-donor mean. Immune exposure information for the cohort was limited to CMV serostatus. Because the 87-base-pair reads could not distinguish some IMGT-functional V segments, including TRBV6-2 and TRBV6-3, those segments were excluded. According to a later analysis, most CMV-associated TCR beta chains appeared to be HLA-restricted, and the HLA associations seemed to be driven largely by CMV exposure. Because counts were too low, roughly 18 rarely observed V segments, including chromosome 9 orphons, were left out of the earlier analysis of approximately 500 of the donors. A cluster of highly shared sequence variants was judged likely to be a technical artifact of the sequencing pipeline. Most TCR sequences were observed very rarely across donors, whereas some public TCRs were present in many individuals. According to the authors, the approach could potentially be generalized to other disease states and immunological phenotypes. In a later analysis, HLA-associated TCR beta chains showed more clonal expansion and lower generation probabilities than non-associated chains that were equally common. In a later genetic analysis, a missense DCLRE1C variant was associated with V-gene and J-gene trimming of TCR beta chains, and the association was replicated in an independent cohort. A few of the identified cytomegalovirus-associated TCR beta chains were confirmed in vitro to be specific for cytomegalovirus antigens. Roughly uniform sequencing depth across donors was assumed in presence/absence analyses, although this assumption may not hold. At a false discovery rate of 0.05, a later analysis linked around 15,000 TCR beta sequences to specific HLA alleles. This cohort had only TCR beta chains sequenced, and the lack of alpha or paired-chain data limited which features could be detected. The classifier was reported to diagnose cytomegalovirus status with high specificity and sensitivity in both the original and validation cohorts. A further reported finding was that TCR beta sequences accurately predicted the HLA-A and HLA-B alleles for most subjects in the first cohort. Because some donors lacked HLA typing at each locus, the association tests relied only on the typed subset. When HLA alleles, especially DR and DQ, strongly co-occurred, TCR associations were difficult to assign to individual alleles. Correlated functional status among segregating V segments might be attributable to linkage disequilibrium, but an unknown experimental factor could not be ruled out. A later analysis reported that several top co-occurrence clusters appeared linked to parvovirus B19, influenza, CMV and Epstein-Barr virus. In an earlier analysis of more than 450 of the donors, most TCR beta V segments were observed in productive rearrangements about 90% or about 30% of the time, broadly matching IMGT annotations. In a later analysis, TCR association rates were found to vary across HLA loci, with the most associated TCRs seen for DRB1 alleles and the fewest for HLA-C alleles.

Note on this clone: Its antigen is unknown. Per-base quality was not reported, and no clone a single base away is much larger than it.

Per the germline V gene, SGHRS is the CDR1 and YFSETQ is the CDR2. Trimming removed 0 bases from V and 5 bases from J; the gene matches leave 8 bases unexplained. Inclusive of the bounding cysteine and phenylalanine, the CDR3 is 16 residues long. The entry retains the CDR3 DNA only, 48 bases that are in frame from base 1. The cohort consisted of some 670 healthy bone marrow donors. At the time of sampling, all cohort members were nominally healthy, though unrecorded immune exposures were likely present. The donor was CMV seropositive and belonged to the group of some 290 seropositive cohort members. A peripheral blood sample was provided by each donor, and peripheral blood mononuclear cells were used for TCR beta sequencing. The Qiagen DNeasy Blood Extraction Kit was used to extract genomic DNA from the blood cell samples. Library preparation was by the immunoSEQ multiplex PCR assay. For the multiplex PCR, a mixture combining 60 forward primers for TCR Vbeta segments and 13 reverse primers for TCR Jbeta segments was used. A multiplex PCR assay on genomic DNA amplified the CDR3 region of rearranged TCR beta genes. The amplified TCR beta libraries were sequenced on the Illumina HiSeq System as 87-base-pair reads. In the original analysis: A later analysis tallied tens of millions of unique TCR beta chains across the 660 or so repertoires, and some 12 million of those chains were shared by two or more donors. A nearest-neighbor algorithm error-corrected the raw reads and collapsed the reads into unique sequences, merging closely related sequences to remove PCR and sequencing errors. Alignment of CDR3 sequences to IMGT reference sequences was used to assign V, D and J gene segments. For a sequence to be retained, a match of at least six nucleotides to both a V gene segment and a J gene segment was required. A rearrangement was called productive if the CDR3 had no stop codons and remained in frame with V and J, and every other rearrangement was called non-productive. CDR3 was defined according to IMGT convention as the region running from the second conserved V-encoded cysteine to the conserved J-encoded phenylalanine. In an earlier analysis of more than 550 of the donors, sequences lacking an unambiguous match to a single V gene segment were excluded. An earlier analysis of about 600 of the donors called V segments functional above 56.7% productive rearrangements and segregating when the between-donor standard deviation exceeded 5%. A statistical classification framework was built to diagnose cytomegalovirus status from the catalog of TCR beta chain sequences. In a later analysis, V and J genes were assigned by comparing TCR nucleotide sequences against IMGT/GENE-DB human TR gene sequences. The TCRdist pipeline was used in a later analysis to assign CDR3 sequences and most-parsimonious VDJ recombination scenarios. In a later analysis, every TCR beta chain was defined by the combination of its CDR3 amino acid sequence and its V-gene family, and reads without a unique V-gene family were dropped. To address suspected cross-contamination and a sequencing artifact, a later analysis removed 592 highly shared, low-generation-probability nucleotide sequences. A later analysis calculated a clonal expansion index for each public chain from normalized within-repertoire ranks of inferred template counts. A later analysis computed generation probabilities with a VDJ recombination model fitted to out-of-frame rearrangements, and checked the results against IGoR. Hypergeometric tests were used in a later analysis to score TCR-TCR, TCR-HLA and TCR-CMV co-occurrence, with a repertoire-size bias correction applied to the TCR pairs. In a later analysis, false discovery rates were estimated by permuting HLA or CMV assignments 20 times. In a later analysis, co-occurring TCRs were grouped with DBSCAN, and TCRdist sequence similarity was added when clustering was performed within HLA-allele-positive subsets. Co-occurrence clustering excluded repertoires with fewer than 30,000 or more than 120,000 public chains, plus five with anomalous nucleotide sharing. Sourced from immuneACCESS, this table was stored by TCRdb with only in-frame sequences that have V and J called. A share of the clones is absent; for the studies checked, an unresolved V gene accounts for under half, and the remainder has no known explanation. That table supplies the V and J calls and clone size; D and trimming were determined from the DNA. Here the sample has roughly 190,000 clones; more than 75% occur a single time. The ten top clones hold roughly 3.1% of the sample.

Recombination linked TRBV5-1 to TRBJ2-5; 9 central nucleotides agree with TRBD2. The sequence came from a middle-aged man in good health and CMV-seropositive. Sequencing input: PBMCs. In nucleotide form, the sequence is TGCGCCAGCAGCTTGGAAATAGCGGGAGATTATGAGACCCAGTACTTC. The encoded protein is CASSLEIAGDYETQYF.